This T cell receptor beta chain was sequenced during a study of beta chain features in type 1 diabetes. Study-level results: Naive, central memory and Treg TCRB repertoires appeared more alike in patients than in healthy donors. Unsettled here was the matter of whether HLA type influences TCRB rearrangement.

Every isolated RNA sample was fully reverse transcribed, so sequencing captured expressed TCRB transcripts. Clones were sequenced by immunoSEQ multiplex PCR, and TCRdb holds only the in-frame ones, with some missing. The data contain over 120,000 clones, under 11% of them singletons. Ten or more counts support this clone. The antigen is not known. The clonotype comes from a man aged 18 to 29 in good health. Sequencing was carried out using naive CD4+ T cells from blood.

CDR3: CASITTGAGKNIQYF. As DNA, the CDR3 is TGTGCCAGCATCACGACAGGGGCGGGCAAAAACATTCAGTACTTC. This rearrangement joins TRBV28 to TRBJ2-4; 8 nucleotides match TRBD1. This CDR3 region has 15 residues. The germline V gene encodes CDR1 MDHEN and CDR2 SYDVKM. J gave up 3 bases and V 7 bases, and 8 bases lay outside the gene matches. Together with reference TRBV28 and TRBJ2-4, the CDR3 gives the full variable domain: DVKVTQSSRYLVKRTGEKVFLECVQDMDHENMFWYRQDPGLGLRLIYFSYDVKMKEKGDIPEGYSVSREKKERFSLILESASTNQTSMYLCASITTGAGKNIQYFGAGTRLSVL.